A single sample gave rise to the 9 T cell receptor beta chains below, sequenced in a study of response to subunit inactivated influenza vaccine (dated by TCRdb to 2016 to 2018). Libraries were made using RT-PCR. The run used an Illumina HiSeq 2500. TCRdb redid the processing of the public reads, applying fastp at Q25 and MiXCR, and retained in-frame beta chains. Each CDR3 protein gets just one entry, which takes the most common genes and DNA from the rows behind it. In all, the sample holds around 570,000 distinct CDR3 sequences, and 7.6% of those were seen once. 10% to 15% of the sample lies in the top ten. This material consisted of PBMCs from blood, taken approximately 25 months after vaccination. The receptors were sampled from a man between 50 and 70 years old who received an inactivated influenza vaccine. Donor details come from another sample of the same person, matched by shared clones.

The J gene is TRBJ1-1, the V gene TRBV6-2 or TRBV6-3; D is uncertain. CDR1 and CDR2 from the germline V gene are MNHEY and SVGEGT. The CDR3 has 15 amino acids. V was cut by 0 bases and J by 1 base, with 9 bases left in between. This CDR3 reads CASSYSRQRNTEAFF. In DNA form, the CDR3 reads TGTGCCAGCAGTTACTCTCGGCAGAGGAACACTGAAGCTTTCTTT.

This clonotype was recorded a few times. The CDR3 is CASSPSPGESYEQYF. CDR3 bases: TGTGCCAGCAGCCCCTCCCCAGGGGAGTCCTACGAGCAGTACTTC. J is TRBJ2-7 and V is TRBV7-6, with a possible D match to TRBD1 (6 bases). This CDR3 has 15 residues. Germline V gives CDR1 SGHVS, CDR2 FNYEAQ. V was pared by 5 bases and J by 1 base, with 15 bases between.

Comment on this clonotype: A much larger clone lies a single base off, so this may be a read error. The rearrangement links TRBV5-5 to TRBJ2-6, with TRBD2 matching over 9 bases. Germline values: CDR1 SGHKS, CDR2 YYEKEE (reference sequence). The CDR3 is 17 residues long. CDR3: CASSRLAVNSGASVLTF. As DNA, the CDR3 is TGTGCCAGCAGCCGACTAGCGGTAAACTCTGGGGCCAGCGTCCTGACTTTC.

This clonotype was counted at least ten times. The CDR3 nucleotides read TGCAGTGCTAGAGCCGACTCGACACGTATTAAGAGCTCCTACGAGCAGTACTTC. This sequence encodes CSARADSTRIKSSYEQYF. The chain has TRBV20-1 and TRBJ2-7, with no clear D. The CDR3 loop spans 18 amino acids. Trimming shortened V by 1 base and J by 0 bases, and 22 bases separated the two germline ends. The V gene's germline CDR1 is DFQATT and CDR2 SNEGSKA (reference sequence).

In its sample, this clonotype was seen many times. The V gene is TRBV14, the J gene TRBJ2-1; 10 positions agree with TRBD2. The CDR3 is made up of 18 amino acids. Germline-derived CDR1 and CDR2 are SGHDN and FVKESK. V lost 4 bases to trimming and J lost 6 bases; unmatched junction nucleotides: 15. The CDR3 region has the DNA TGTGCCAGCAGCCCCGGACTAGCGGCCGAGAGAGGGGCCAATGAGCAGTTCTTC. Translation: CASSPGLAAERGANEQFF.

The table lists this clonotype with a few counts. This sequence joins TRBV4-3 and TRBJ2-3, with no clear D. Germline loops: CDR1 LGHNA, CDR2 YSLEER. The CDR3 covers 16 residues. V dropped 3 bases and J dropped 6 bases, with 19 bases sitting between them. As DNA, the CDR3 is TGCGCCAGCAGCCAGCAGTGGGCCCCCCCCGTGGATACGCAGTATTTT. Its translation: CASSQQWAPPVDTQYF.

This clonotype was observed at least ten times. DNA of the CDR3: TGTGCCAGCAGACCTCCGGGACAGGGGGCGGATCAGTACTTC. It specifies CASRPPGQGADQYF. The V call is TRBV3-1, the J call TRBJ2-7; TRBD1 matches at 12 bases. Germline assignment: CDR1 LGHDT and CDR2 YNNKEL (reference sequence). This CDR3 spans 14 amino acids. V shed 6 bases, J shed 10 bases, and the junction held 10 bases outside the gene matches.

This clonotype was observed many times. The V and J genes are TRBV4-2 and TRBJ1-6, with TRBD1 matching over 8 bases. This CDR3 comprises 17 residues. The J segment lost 5 bases and the V segment lost 0 bases, leaving 6 bases of the junction unmatched. Per the germline V gene, CDR1 is LGHNA and CDR2 is YNFKEQ. The CDR3: CASSQDTQGANNSPLHF. The CDR3 DNA reads TGTGCCAGCAGCCAAGATACCCAGGGGGCGAATAATTCACCCCTCCACTTT.

This clonotype was seen more than once but under ten times. V gene TRBV7-3 combines with J gene TRBJ1-1, with a possible D match to TRBD1 (5 bases). Germline CDR1 is SGHTA and CDR2 is FQGTGA. This CDR3 is 15 amino acids long. The V end was cut by 3 bases, the J end by 3 bases, with 14 bases between. The CDR3 sequence is CASSFFVREDTEAFF. The DNA for the CDR3 is TGTGCCAGCAGCTTTTTTGTCAGGGAAGACACTGAAGCTTTCTTT.